The 12 T cell receptor beta chains given below trace back to one sample, sequenced in a study of T-cell memory formation after mild COVID-19. One entry per CDR3 protein, called by TCRdb with MiXCR from the 5' RACE reads. The sample has over 50,000 distinct CDR3 sequences; around 9.7% are singletons. The sample consisted of PBMCs or a T cell subset sorted from them (not recorded which). Receptors were obtained from an adult woman who had mild COVID-19 (a few samples of this study predate the infection). Cell type and time point are not known.

The sample holds a few counts of this clonotype. The V gene is TRBV6-5, the J gene TRBJ2-7; 11 bases match TRBD2. This CDR3 contains 15 residues. J gave up 2 bases and V 6 bases, and 6 bases lay outside the gene matches. Germline V gene data show CDR1 as MNHEY and CDR2 as SVGAGI. Written as DNA, the CDR3 is TGTGCCAGCAGAATTAGCGGGGGGGACACCTACGAGCAGTACTTC. It is translated as CASRISGGDTYEQYF.

This chain uses TRBV4-1 with TRBJ1-4; D remains unclear. Germline loops: CDR1 MGHRA, CDR2 YSYEKL. Trimming left V 1 base short and J 8 bases short, with 11 bases between. The CDR3 has 14 amino acids. The CDR3 is CASSQVVVGEKLFF. DNA for the CDR3: TGCGCCAGCAGCCAAGTGGTGGTAGGAGAAAAACTGTTTTTT.

This clonotype has at least ten counts. The chain recombines TRBV18 with TRBJ1-5, with D maybe TRBD1 (5 bases). V lost 0 bases and J 2 bases, leaving 17 bases between the germline ends. The CDR3 has 18 residues. The germline gives CDR1 KGHSH, CDR2 LQKENI. CDR3 bases: TGTGCCAGCTCACCACCGGTAGGCTCCGGGACGGGCAATCAGCCCCAGCATTTT. Protein: CASSPPVGSGTGNQPQHF.

CDR3 bases: TGTGCCAGCAGTTCTTTGACAGGGGGAAACAATGAGCAGTTCTTC. Its protein is CASSSLTGGNNEQFF. V gene TRBV12-3 or TRBV12-4 combines with J gene TRBJ2-1, with 9 bases identical to TRBD1. The CDR3 runs to 15 residues. V shed 4 bases, J shed 5 bases, and the junction held 6 bases outside the gene matches.

This rearrangement joins TRBV12-3 or TRBV12-4 to TRBJ1-1; unclear D gene. Trimming stripped 3 bases from V and 4 bases from J, with 6 bases between. This CDR3 spans 12 amino acids. This CDR3 reads CASSFVGTEAFF. The CDR3 DNA reads TGTGCCAGCAGTTTTGTAGGCACTGAAGCTTTCTTT.

For the CDR3, the DNA is TGTGCCAGCAGTGGCACAGGGATGGTAGCCAAAAACATTCAGTACTTC. Residues: CASSGTGMVAKNIQYF. J is TRBJ2-4 and V is TRBV6-5, with D possibly matching TRBD1 (6 bases). The CDR3 loop spans 16 amino acids. Trimming took off 5 bases at V and 0 bases at J, with 14 bases between the two ends. Germline loops: CDR1 MNHEY, CDR2 SVGAGI.

This clonotype has a handful of counts. The genes are TRBV12-3 or TRBV12-4 and TRBJ2-7; TRBD2 matches at 8 bases. The CDR3 consists of 15 residues. Losses at the gene ends were 6 bases for V and 1 base for J; bases not matched to a gene: 8. This CDR3 is CASRTRAGGSYEQYF. For the CDR3, the DNA is TGTGCCAGCAGGACCCGGGCGGGGGGTTCCTACGAGCAGTACTTC.

This chain connects TRBV20-1 to TRBJ2-1; D is tentatively TRBD1 or TRBD2 (5 bases each). V was pared by 3 bases and J by 2 bases, with 8 bases between. CDR3 length: 13 residues. From germline, CDR1 is DFQATT and CDR2 SNEGSKA (reference sequence). This chain's CDR3 is CSARGVTYNEQFF. The CDR3 DNA follows: TGCAGTGCTAGGGGGGTTACCTACAATGAGCAGTTCTTC.

The table lists this clonotype with a few counts. V and J are TRBV10-1 and TRBJ1-1; D may be TRBD1 (6 bases). The germline CDR1 and CDR2 sequences are WNHNN and SYGVQD (reference sequence). The CDR3 extends over 13 amino acids. The V and J ends lost 10 bases and 3 bases respectively, with 15 bases between them. CDR3 DNA sequence: TGCGCCACCAAACCGGGGGCGGACACTGAAGCTTTCTTT. This codes for CATKPGADTEAFF.

This clonotype has just a few counts. The V call is TRBV7-9, the J call TRBJ1-1; D uncertain. CDR1 and CDR2 from the germline V gene are SEHNR and FQNEAQ (reference sequence). CDR3 length equals 15 residues. Trimming left V 5 bases short and J 0 bases short, with 13 bases between. The CDR3 sequence: CASSTSGRVNTEAFF. As DNA, the CDR3 is TGTGCCAGCAGCACCTCGGGGAGGGTGAACACTGAAGCTTTCTTT.

The V gene is TRBV6-5, the J gene TRBJ1-6; the D is unclear. The CDR3 length is 17 residues. Trimming took off 1 base at V and 0 bases at J, with 10 bases between the two ends. Per germline, CDR1 MNHEY and CDR2 SVGAGI. CDR3 in DNA: TGTGCCAGCAGTTACTTCGGCGGGAGCTCCTATAATTCACCCCTCCACTTT. Translating gives CASSYFGGSSYNSPLHF.

In its sample, this clonotype was seen a few times. V gene TRBV3-1 combines with J gene TRBJ2-3; 9 bases agree with TRBD1. This CDR3 contains 16 residues. From germline, CDR1 is LGHDT and CDR2 YNNKEL (reference sequence). V lost 2 bases to trimming and J lost 4 bases; unmatched junction nucleotides: 7. This CDR3 reads CASSQRITGGADTQYF. DNA of the CDR3: TGTGCCAGCAGCCAAAGGATCACAGGGGGCGCAGATACGCAGTATTTT.